This T cell receptor (beta chain) was identified in a study of CD8+CD57+ T cells in acquired aplastic anemia (dated by TCRdb to the late 2010s). With respect to the entire study: DNA extracted from sorted CD4+ and CD8+ cells had a mean of roughly 3.4 ug, with a range of roughly 0.19 to 27.4 ug.

In this study, sorted CD4+ and CD8+ T cells from the blood of healthy subjects and of severe aplastic anemia patients had their TCR repertoires deep-sequenced. Ficoll-Paque density gradient centrifugation was used to isolate peripheral blood mononuclear cells. CD4+ and CD8+ T cells were sorted by FACS or magnetic beads before DNA extraction. Profiling of TCR beta VDJ combinations and CDR3 sequences used genomic DNA as the template. An Illumina HiSeq 2000 was used for TCR repertoire sequencing. The authors' pipeline ran thus. TRBV/TRBJ rearrangement plots, CDR3 size and DJ length profiles, and Simpson's diversity index were used to assess repertoires. The immunodominant clone was defined as the most abundant DNA sequence in deep sequencing data. CDR3 amino acid sequences were checked for sharing between subjects and were compared against published repertoires and the VDJdb database. Using fastp at Q25 and MiXCR, TCRdb reprocessed the public reads and kept productive beta chains. Each record represents a unique CDR3 protein, reported with the most common genes and DNA among its rows. The V and J calls come from TCRdb's annotation, not from the publication. The sample includes roughly 300,000 distinct CDR3 sequences, with approximately 57% observed a single time. In total, the top ten clones hold around 8% of the sample.

This clonotype showed up many times. Its target antigen remains unknown. Base qualities are missing; no much larger clone stands one base away. Overall study results and their limits: About 29 CD8+ CDR3 sequences were found to be shared between patients and controls, but these sequences appeared to be highly expressed in patients and within the immunodominant clones of the patients. Between patients and healthy controls, no significant difference in CD8+ Simpson's diversity was found (P=0.060).

Taken from cysteine to phenylalanine, the CDR3 has 14 residues. Only CDR3 DNA remains: 42 bases, in frame from the first base. According to the germline V gene, CDR1 reads SGHTA and CDR2 reads FQGNSA. V lost 8 bases and J lost 8 bases, and the count of bases not matched to a germline gene is 9. This receptor was obtained from a human donor with severe aplastic anemia or a healthy control (not recorded which). The rearrangement combines TRBV7-2 with TRBJ1-4, and 9 junction bases match TRBD1. Sequenced input: sorted CD4+, CD8+, or CD8+CD57+ T cells (not recorded which) from PBMCs. The CDR3 region has the sequence CASSSHRGQEKLFF. At the DNA level, the sequence is TGTGCCAGCTCTTCTCACAGGGGGCAGGAAAAACTGTTTTTT.